Given below is one T cell receptor beta chain in context. Its specificity is not known. The data derive from a study of PD-1 blockade in classical Hodgkin lymphoma. General study results and limits: Baseline TCR diversity was reportedly lower in newly diagnosed patients than in healthy donors. It was reported as lower still in relapsed/refractory patients. CD8+ TCR diversity did not rise significantly by C4D1, unlike CD4+.

The assay was immunoSEQ multiplex PCR, and TCRdb's table has in-frame clones only and misses some. The sample contains about 97,000 clones, over 80% of which appear only once. All trial patients relapsed after autologous stem cell transplantation. Germline values: CDR1 MDHEN, CDR2 SYDVKM. V was trimmed by 3 bases and J by 5 bases, leaving 8 bases between them. The CDR3 contains 13 residues. The sequencing here drew on peripheral blood mononuclear cells (PBMCs), taken at baseline. The source of this sequence is a human donor with classical Hodgkin lymphoma. This chain joins TRBV28 and TRBJ1-5; D remains unclear. In DNA, the CDR3 is TGTGCCAGCAGTTTCGGGGTCGATCAGCCCCAGCATTTT. Translation gives CASSFGVDQPQHF. Full variable domain (remainder filled in from reference TRBV28 and TRBJ1-5): DVKVTQSSRYLVKRTGEKVFLECVQDMDHENMFWYRQDPGLGLRLIYFSYDVKMKEKGDIPEGYSVSREKKERFSLILESASTNQTSMYLCASSFGVDQPQHFGDGTRLSIL.